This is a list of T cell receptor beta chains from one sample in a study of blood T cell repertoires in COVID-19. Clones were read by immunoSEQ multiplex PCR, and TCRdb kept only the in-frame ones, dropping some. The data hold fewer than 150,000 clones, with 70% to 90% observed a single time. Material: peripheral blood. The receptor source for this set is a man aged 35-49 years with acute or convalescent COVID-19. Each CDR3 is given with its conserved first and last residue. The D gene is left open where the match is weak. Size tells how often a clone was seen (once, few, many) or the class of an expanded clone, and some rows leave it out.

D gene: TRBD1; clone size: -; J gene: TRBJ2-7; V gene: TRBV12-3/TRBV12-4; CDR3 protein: CASKQGRLEQYF; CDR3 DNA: TGTGCCAGTAAACAGGGGCGCTTGGAGCAGTACTTC
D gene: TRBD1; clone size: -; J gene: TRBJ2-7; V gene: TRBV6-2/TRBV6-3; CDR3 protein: CASSKSGTGGYVAYEQYF; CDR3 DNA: TGTGCCAGCAGCAAGTCCGGGACAGGGGGGTATGTGGCCTACGAGCAGTACTTC
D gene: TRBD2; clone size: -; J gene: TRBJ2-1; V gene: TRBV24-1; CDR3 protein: CATSLAGGPGNEQFF; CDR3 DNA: TGTGCCACCAGTTTAGCGGGGGGGCCCGGCAATGAGCAGTTCTTC
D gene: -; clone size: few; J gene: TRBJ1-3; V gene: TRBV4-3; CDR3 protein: CASSQGAGLSGNTIYF; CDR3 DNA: TGCGCCAGCAGCCAAGGGGCAGGGCTCTCTGGAAACACCATATATTTT
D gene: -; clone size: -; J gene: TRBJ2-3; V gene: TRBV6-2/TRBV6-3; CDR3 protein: CASSKAWGPDRDTQYF; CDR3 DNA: TGTGCCAGCAGTAAGGCGTGGGGGCCCGACAGAGATACGCAGTATTTT
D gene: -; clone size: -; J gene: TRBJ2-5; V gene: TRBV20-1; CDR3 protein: CSASKTVNQETQYF; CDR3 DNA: TGCAGTGCTAGTAAAACTGTGAACCAAGAGACCCAGTACTTC
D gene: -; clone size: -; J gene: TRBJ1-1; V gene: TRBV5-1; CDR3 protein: CASSSGTLNTEAFF; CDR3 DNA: TGCGCCAGCAGCTCCGGGACATTAAACACTGAAGCTTTCTTT
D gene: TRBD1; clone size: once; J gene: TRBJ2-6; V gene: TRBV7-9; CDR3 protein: CASGGQVSGANVLTF; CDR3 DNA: TGTGCCAGCGGGGGACAGGTCTCTGGGGCCAACGTCCTGACTTTC
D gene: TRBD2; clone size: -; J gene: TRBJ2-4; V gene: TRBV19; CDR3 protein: CASSINWGGEKNIQYF; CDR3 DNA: TGTGCCAGTAGTATTAACTGGGGGGGGGAGAAAAACATTCAGTACTTC
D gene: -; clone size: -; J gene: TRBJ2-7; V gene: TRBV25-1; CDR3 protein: CASNGEGNEQYF; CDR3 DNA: TGTGCCAGCAACGGAGAGGGAAACGAGCAGTACTTC
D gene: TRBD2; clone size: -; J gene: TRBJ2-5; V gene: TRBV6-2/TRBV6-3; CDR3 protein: CASSYERGGQETQYF; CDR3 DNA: TGTGCCAGCAGTTACGAGCGCGGGGGACAAGAGACCCAGTACTTC
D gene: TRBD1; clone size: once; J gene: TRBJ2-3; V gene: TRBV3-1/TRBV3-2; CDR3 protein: CASSQVRQGGTDTQYF; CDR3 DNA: TGTGCCAGCAGCCAAGTCCGACAGGGGGGCACAGATACGCAGTATTTT
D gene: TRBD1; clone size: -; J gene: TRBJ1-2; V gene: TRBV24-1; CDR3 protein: CATSDGTGYGYTF; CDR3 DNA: TGTGCCACCAGTGATGGGACAGGCTATGGCTACACCTTC
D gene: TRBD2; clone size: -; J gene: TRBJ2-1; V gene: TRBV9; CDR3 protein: CASSESGVVYNEQFF; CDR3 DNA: TGTGCCAGCAGCGAGAGCGGGGTAGTCTACAATGAGCAGTTCTTC
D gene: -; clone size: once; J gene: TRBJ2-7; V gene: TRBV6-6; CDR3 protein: CASSQSMPGDISSYEQYF; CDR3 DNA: TGTGCCAGCAGTCAATCGATGCCAGGGGATATTAGCTCCTACGAGCAGTACTTC
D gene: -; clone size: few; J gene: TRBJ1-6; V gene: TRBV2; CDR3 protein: CASSESAPNNSPLHF; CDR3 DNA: TGTGCCAGCAGTGAGTCAGCGCCAAATAATTCACCCCTCCACTTT
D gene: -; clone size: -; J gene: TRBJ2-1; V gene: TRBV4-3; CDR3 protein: CASSPYGGPNNEQFF; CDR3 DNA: TGCGCCAGCAGCCCATACGGGGGGCCAAACAATGAGCAGTTCTTC
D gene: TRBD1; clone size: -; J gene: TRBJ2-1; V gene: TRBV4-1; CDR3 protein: CASSQDTRTGTYNEQFF; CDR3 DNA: TGCGCCAGCAGCCAAGATACCAGGACAGGGACATACAATGAGCAGTTCTTC
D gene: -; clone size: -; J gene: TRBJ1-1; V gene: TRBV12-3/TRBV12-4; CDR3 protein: CASTPGVTEAFF; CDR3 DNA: TGTGCCAGCACCCCGGGAGTCACTGAAGCTTTCTTT
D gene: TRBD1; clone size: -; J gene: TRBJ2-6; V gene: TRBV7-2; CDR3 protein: CASSLQGAAGANVLTF; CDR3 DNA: TGTGCCAGCAGCCTCCAGGGGGCGGCTGGGGCCAACGTCCTGACTTTC
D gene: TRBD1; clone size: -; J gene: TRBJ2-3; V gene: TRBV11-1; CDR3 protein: CASSWDSSSTDTQYF; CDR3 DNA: TGTGCCAGCAGCTGGGACAGCTCTAGCACAGATACGCAGTATTTT
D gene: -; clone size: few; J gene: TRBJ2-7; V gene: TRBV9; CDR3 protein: CASSTTGLSYEQYF; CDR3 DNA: TGTGCCAGCAGCACCACAGGGCTGTCCTACGAGCAGTACTTC
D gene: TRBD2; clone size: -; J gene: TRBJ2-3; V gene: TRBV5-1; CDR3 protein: CASSSLPGLANGGTDTQYF; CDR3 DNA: TGCGCCAGCAGCTCTCTACCGGGACTAGCGAATGGGGGGACAGATACGCAGTATTTT
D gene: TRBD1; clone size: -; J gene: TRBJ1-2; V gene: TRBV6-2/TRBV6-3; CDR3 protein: CASSSTGAWDYGYTF; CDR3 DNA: TGTGCCAGCAGTTCGACAGGGGCGTGGGACTATGGCTACACCTTC